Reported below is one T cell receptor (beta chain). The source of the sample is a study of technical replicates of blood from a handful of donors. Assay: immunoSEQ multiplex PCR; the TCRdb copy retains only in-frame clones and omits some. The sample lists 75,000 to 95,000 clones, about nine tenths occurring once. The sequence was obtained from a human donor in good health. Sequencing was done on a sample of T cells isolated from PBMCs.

The CDR3 DNA follows: TGTGCCAGCCAGACAGGGTCTTTTAGCAGCACTGAAGCTTTCTTT. As protein: CASQTGSFSSTEAFF. The chain has TRBV28 and TRBJ1-1, with 7 bases aligning to TRBD1. Germline V CDR1 and CDR2: MDHEN, SYDVKM. The V segment lost 8 bases and the J segment 4 bases; nucleotides outside the gene matches: 13. This CDR3 is built from 15 residues.